These 22 T cell receptor beta chains were sequenced from one sample in a study of blood T cell repertoires in COVID-19. Clones were sequenced by immunoSEQ multiplex PCR, and TCRdb holds only the in-frame ones, with some missing. The table shows about 150,000 clones, with roughly four fifths occurring only once. Specimen: peripheral blood. The receptors were sampled from a woman older than 75 with acute or convalescent COVID-19.

This clone was detected only once. V usage is TRBV5-1 and J usage is TRBJ2-7; D is possibly TRBD2 (5 bases). This CDR3 region has 14 residues. Germline CDR1 is SGHRS and CDR2 is YFSETQ. Between the trimmed V and J ends, which lost 0 bases and 2 bases, there was a span of 9 bases. The CDR3 DNA follows: TGCGCCAGCAGCTTGGTGGTGGGAGCCTACGAGCAGTACTTC. As protein: CASSLVVGAYEQYF.

The chain combines TRBV11-2 with TRBJ2-1, with 16 bases lining up with TRBD2. The ends lost 0 bases at V and 0 bases at J; junction bases unmatched: 5. The CDR3 spans 20 residues. Looked up from germline, CDR1 is SGHAT and CDR2 is FQNNGV. The CDR3 bases are TGTGCCAGCAGCTTAGAGGGACTAGCGGGGGGGCTGTACTCCTACAATGAGCAGTTCTTC. As protein: CASSLEGLAGGLYSYNEQFF.

This clone has a handful of counts. The chain uses TRBV19 and TRBJ1-5; 7 bases line up with TRBD1. Trimming at V came to 3 bases and at J to 3 bases, leaving 5 bases not matched to a gene. Germline V gene sequence: CDR1 LNHDA, CDR2 SQIVND (reference sequence). CDR3 length: 15 amino acids. The CDR3 sequence is CASSMWTGINQPQHF. The CDR3 nucleotides read TGTGCCAGTAGTATGTGGACAGGCATCAATCAGCCCCAGCATTTT.

The chain employs TRBV20-1 and TRBJ2-1; D possibly corresponds to TRBD1 (7 bases). Trimming cost V 3 bases and J 6 bases, with 15 bases left between them. This CDR3 spans 14 amino acids. Germline V gene sequence: CDR1 DFQATT, CDR2 SNEGSKA (reference sequence). The CDR3, as DNA: TGCAGTGCTAGTAACCCCAGGGGGGTCAATGAGCAGTTCTTC. As protein: CSASNPRGVNEQFF.

This clone was counted a single time. The gene calls are TRBV7-3 and TRBJ2-1; TRBD2 aligns across 12 bases. V lost 3 bases, J lost 8 bases, and 8 bases stayed unmatched. Germline V lookup: CDR1 SGHTA, CDR2 FQGTGA. CDR3 length: 16 amino acids. The CDR3 nucleotides are TGTGCCAGCAGCTTTACTAGCGGGGGGCCGAAGCATGAGCAGTTCTTC. Translated, it gives CASSFTSGGPKHEQFF.

The chain combines TRBV10-1 with TRBJ1-1, with 7 bases identical to TRBD1. The germline gives CDR1 WNHNN, CDR2 SYGVQD (reference sequence). V was pared by 7 bases and J by 3 bases, with 8 bases of the junction left unmatched. CDR3 length equals 14 residues. CDR3 sequence: CASTRGGSDTEAFF. The CDR3 DNA reads as TGCGCCAGCACCCGAGGGGGCAGCGACACTGAAGCTTTCTTT.

The chain employs TRBV6-5 and TRBJ1-2; 7 bases align to TRBD1. V was clipped by 6 bases and J by 11 bases; unmatched bases: 12. Germline-derived CDR1 and CDR2 are MNHEY and SVGAGI. The CDR3 has 13 residues. The CDR3 sequence: CASRPSGTALYTF. The CDR3 DNA follows: TGTGCCAGCAGACCATCCGGGACAGCCCTTTACACCTTC.

The chain carries TRBV5-1 and TRBJ2-5; 10 bases are shared with TRBD2. This CDR3 is built from 16 residues. V lost 4 bases and J lost 7; bases outside the gene matches: 13. In germline, CDR1 is SGHRS, CDR2 YFSETQ. The CDR3 DNA is TGCGCCAGCAGCCCGTCGGTTAGCGGGGGGCGTTGGACCCAGTACTTC. It yields the protein CASSPSVSGGRWTQYF.

A few counts support this clone. The genes are TRBV6-5 and TRBJ2-5; 8 positions match TRBD2. J gave up 1 base and V 6 bases, and 4 bases lay outside the gene matches. The CDR3 is 14 residues long. Germline lookup yields CDR1 MNHEY and CDR2 SVGAGI. The CDR3 protein is CASRPGGPQETQYF. CDR3 nucleotides: TGTGCCAGCAGGCCGGGGGGGCCCCAAGAGACCCAGTACTTC.

The J gene is TRBJ2-1, the V gene TRBV7-9, with 9 bases aligning to TRBD2. The ends lost 2 bases at V and 4 bases at J; junction bases unmatched: 3. The germline CDR1 and CDR2 sequences are SEHNR and FQNEAQ (reference sequence). The CDR3 sequence is 15 residues long. The CDR3 DNA follows: TGTGCCAGCAGCTTAATAGCGGGGGCATACAATGAGCAGTTCTTC. Translation: CASSLIAGAYNEQFF.

The chain combines TRBV6-5 with TRBJ2-1, with D possibly matching TRBD2 (6 bases). Trimming took off 9 bases at V and 0 bases at J, with 15 bases between the two ends. The CDR3 has 15 amino acids. CDR1 is MNHEY and CDR2 is SVGAGI in the germline V gene. The CDR3: CASGMAGLSYNEQFF. The CDR3, as DNA: TGTGCCAGTGGAATGGCGGGACTCTCCTACAATGAGCAGTTCTTC.

This clone has only one observation. J is TRBJ1-1 and V is TRBV13; maybe TRBD1 (5 bases). The V and J ends lost 5 bases and 1 base respectively, with 11 bases between them. Per germline, CDR1 PRHDT and CDR2 FYEKMQ (reference sequence). The CDR3 runs to 14 residues. The DNA for the CDR3 is TGTGCCAGCAGCCCTGGGGCCGGGAACACTGAAGCTTTCTTT. This encodes CASSPGAGNTEAFF.

The chain couples TRBV18 to TRBJ2-2; maybe TRBD2 (5 bases). CDR1 is KGHSH, CDR2 LQKENI, per germline. The CDR3 totals 15 residues. V dropped 4 bases and J dropped 1 base, with 10 bases sitting between them. This CDR3 is CASSLGVQNTGELFF. The CDR3 DNA follows: TGTGCCAGCTCACTGGGAGTGCAGAACACCGGGGAGCTGTTTTTT.

This clone was observed a handful of times. This chain links TRBV7-9 with TRBJ2-5, with 10 bases identical to TRBD2. The germline V gene encodes CDR1 SEHNR and CDR2 FQNEAQ (reference sequence). J gave up 1 base and V 7 bases, and 12 bases lay outside the gene matches. The CDR3 has 17 residues. The CDR3: CASTPWTSSGGQETQYF. DNA of the CDR3: TGTGCCAGCACCCCCTGGACGTCTAGCGGGGGCCAAGAGACCCAGTACTTC.

The J gene is TRBJ1-1, the V gene TRBV10-3; TRBD1 agrees at 7 bases. The CDR3 runs to 16 residues. V shed 7 bases and J 1 base; nucleotides not matched to a gene: 12. Germline V CDR1 and CDR2: ENHRY, SYGVKD. CDR3 loop: CAIKGTIQGTNTEAFF. Here the CDR3 DNA reads TGTGCCATCAAAGGCACCATACAGGGGACGAACACTGAAGCTTTCTTT.

This chain joins TRBV19 and TRBJ1-2; TRBD1 matches at 8 bases. With 4 bases clipped from V and 0 bases from J, the junction kept 7 bases outside the gene matches. CDR3 length: 16 amino acids. The germline gives CDR1 LNHDA, CDR2 SQIVND (reference sequence). CDR3 region: CASSNWDRRTNYGYTF. The CDR3 nucleotides read TGTGCCAGTAGTAACTGGGACAGGCGAACTAACTATGGCTACACCTTC.

This clone was counted between two and nine times. The rearrangement joins TRBV15 to TRBJ1-3; D is uncertain. CDR1 LNHNV and CDR2 YYDKDF come from the germline V gene (reference sequence). This CDR3 is 18 amino acids long. The ends were cut back, 0 bases at V and 3 bases at J, with 18 bases in the middle. For the CDR3, the DNA is TGTGCCACCAGCAGAGACTGGAGAAAACTTGGCGGTGGAAACACCATATATTTT. It codes for CATSRDWRKLGGGNTIYF.

The chain is built from TRBV3-1 (or the pseudogene TRBV3-2) and TRBJ2-3; 14 nucleotides line up with TRBD2. The length of the CDR3 is 16 residues. After removal of 1 base from V and 5 bases from J, the junction contained 2 bases not matched to a gene. Per the germline V gene, CDR1 is LGHDT and CDR2 is YNNKEL (reference sequence). CDR3 amino acids: CASSQGGTSGRDTQYF. CDR3 coding DNA: TGTGCCAGCAGCCAAGGGGGGACTAGCGGGAGAGATACGCAGTATTTT.

The chain links TRBV6-6 to TRBJ1-1, with D perhaps TRBD1 (5 bases). The germline V and J ends were trimmed by 5 bases and 0 bases, with 13 bases remaining between them. The V gene's germline CDR1 is MNHNY and CDR2 SVGAGI (reference sequence). The CDR3 contains 15 residues. The CDR3 DNA sequence: TGTGCCAGCAGTGGGGGGGGTTTTATGAACACTGAAGCTTTCTTT. Translating gives CASSGGGFMNTEAFF.

V and J are TRBV19 and TRBJ1-1; no clear D. This CDR3 is built from 15 residues. Trimming took off 4 bases at V and 0 bases at J, with 12 bases between the two ends. Germline CDR1 is LNHDA and CDR2 is SQIVND (reference sequence). CDR3 coding DNA: TGTGCCAGTAGTACTTCTACAGTACTGAACACTGAAGCTTTCTTT. This gives the protein CASSTSTVLNTEAFF. Using reference TRBV19 and TRBJ1-1 for the parts outside the CDR3, the full variable domain is DGGITQSPKYLFRKEGQNVTLSCEQNLNHDAMYWYRQDPGQGLRLIYYSQIVNDFQKGDIAEGYSVSREKKESFPLTVTSAQKNPTAFYLCASSTSTVLNTEAFFGQGTRLTVV.

This chain joins TRBV2 and TRBJ2-3; D might be TRBD2 (5 bases). The CDR3 runs to 14 residues. V lost 0 bases to trimming and J lost 1 base, with 5 bases between them. Germline V lookup: CDR1 SNHLY, CDR2 FYNNEI. The CDR3 is CASSEAGGTDTQYF. The CDR3 coding sequence is TGTGCCAGCAGTGAAGCGGGAGGCACAGATACGCAGTATTTT.

The chain joins TRBV19 to TRBJ2-2; the D gene is possibly TRBD1 (6 bases). CDR3 size: 16 residues. Trimming removed 4 bases from V and 3 bases from J, with 15 bases in between. Germline values: CDR1 LNHDA, CDR2 SQIVND (reference sequence). CDR3 amino acids: CASSKPGTPYTGELFF. The CDR3 bases are TGTGCCAGTAGTAAGCCCGGGACACCTTACACCGGGGAGCTGTTTTTT.